This T cell receptor beta chain was recorded in a study of T cells in Graves' hyperthyroidism and ophthalmopathy. An absence of ophthalmopathy progression within 18 months meant stable Graves' hyperthyroidism. Patients with uncontrolled infections, other autoimmune diseases, pregnancy or lactation were excluded. Amplification yielded TCR beta CDR3 regions, with RNA transcripts as the source. With the HTBI primer set, the TCR CDR3 went through a first round of RT-PCR. MiXCR, applied by TCRdb to the multiplex PCR reads, yields one record per CDR3 protein. The sample has 300,000 to 350,000 distinct CDR3 sequences, around 20% seen once. This CDR3 is built from 15 residues. Germline values: CDR1 MNHNS, CDR2 SASEGT. After removal of 6 bases from V and 1 base from J, the junction contained 8 bases not matched to a gene.

The chain joins TRBV6-1 to TRBJ1-2, with 7 bases identical to TRBD1. The receptor was isolated from a woman between 45 and 65 years old with Graves' hyperthyroidism. Sequencing input: blood. This CDR3 reads CASSLGAGGNYGYTF. In DNA, the CDR3 is TGTGCCAGCAGCCTGGGGGCAGGGGGTAACTATGGCTACACCTTC.